The source of this T cell receptor beta chain is a study of blood T cell repertoires in COVID-19 (dated by TCRdb to the early 2020s). Regarding the research as a whole: Recovered participants in ImmuneRACE Cohort 3 were defined by two consecutive negative NP/OP PCR tests, clearance by a healthcare professional, or resolution of symptoms. The collaborator samples originated in the United States, Italy and Spain and spanned the acute and convalescent phases of COVID-19. The material from the prospective study consisted of cDNA or gDNA derived from T cells, B-cell-depleted T cells, or PBMCs. Subjects who had been exposed to COVID-19, were actively infected with it, or had recovered from it provided the deeply sampled blood TCRbeta repertoires that made up the dataset. The repertoires were made available in a free public database intended to serve as a resource for research on the immune response to SARS-CoV-2. Samples came from the ongoing ImmuneRACE study (first 160 participants) plus 1,254 subjects from 6 global collaborators. Sample metadata almost always included a de-identified subject ID, COVID-19 status, age in years and sex. Where available, HLA class I and class II types were taken from metadata supplied by the sample provider and were not determined by assay-based typing. The paper's findings and limits, for the study overall: The amount of clinical and demographic metadata varied by source and participant and was provided uncurated.

Enrolling through a virtual design, the prospective study's participants ranged in age from roughly 18 to 95 years and lived across 24 United States geographic areas. To assign participants to cohorts, the prospective study relied on clinical history that participants themselves reported in a screening survey and a study questionnaire. Each participant in the prospective study had whole blood, serum and a nasopharyngeal or oropharyngeal swab collected by mobile phlebotomists. Prospective study participants could optionally give additional blood draws and questionnaires over an approximately two-month period. Before DNA extraction, blood samples from the prospective study were shipped at room temperature or frozen. Note on this clone: What antigen it recognizes has not been identified. No base qualities exist here, and no much larger clone lies one base off it.

TCRbeta CDR3 regions were amplified from genomic DNA using the immunoSEQ Assay, a bias-controlled multiplex PCR. In the paper's pipeline: Within the assay, amplification of reference gene primers was used to estimate how many nucleated cells each sample contained. To quantify the absolute abundance of each unique TCRbeta CDR3 rearrangement, sequence reads were collapsed and filtered. For each sample, productive Simpson clonality was calculated as the square root of Simpson's diversity index over productive rearrangements. TCRdb provides this immuneACCESS table in a form limited to in-frame rearrangements. Some clones are lacking; in checked studies, under half of them reflect an unresolved V gene, and why the rest are absent is not known. That table supplies the V and J calls and clone size; D and trimming were determined from the DNA. In this sample the table shows a few hundred thousand clones, roughly 86% of which occur a single time. The ten largest clonotypes hold 1.5% to 2.5% of the sample.

The CDR3 holds 13 amino acids from the cysteine to the phenylalanine. Here the CDR3 DNA is all that survives: 39 bases in frame from base 1. CDR1 and CDR2, per the germline V gene, are SGHAT and FQNNGV. Trimming removed 5 bases from V and 2 bases from J; the gene matches leave 2 bases unexplained. Sequenced: PBMCs or T cells enriched from blood (not recorded which). This receptor was obtained from a man between 40 and 49 years old in a cohort exposed to, infected with or recovered from COVID-19 (not recorded which). Recombination joined TRBV11-2 with TRBJ1-2, with 7 bases matching TRBD1. This receptor has the CDR3 CASSQTGNYGYTF. The sequenced DNA: TGTGCCAGCAGCCAGACAGGGAACTATGGCTACACCTTC.